Described below is a single T cell receptor beta chain sequence and its context. The ends were cut back, 1 base at V and 1 base at J, with 6 bases in the middle. Germline lookup yields CDR1 SGDLS and CDR2 YYNGEE. CDR3 length: 14 residues. MiXCR, run by TCRdb on the 5' RACE reads, gives a single entry per CDR3 protein. Seen here are 95,000 to 100,000 distinct CDR3 sequences, roughly 18% observed once, and the top ten hold 6.2%. The sample is drawn from a study of T cells of healthy individuals. The source is a human donor in good health. The rearrangement uses TRBV9 and TRBJ1-3, with D uncertain. CDR3 DNA: TGTGCCAGCAGCGTACGCAGTTCTGGAAACACCATATATTTT. Translated: CASSVRSSGNTIYF.